These 21 T cell receptor beta chains share one sample of origin, sequenced in a study of CD8+CD57+ T cells in acquired aplastic anemia. CDR3 and TCR beta VDJ profiling relied on a genomic DNA template. TCRdb analysed the reads with MiXCR anew, one entry per CDR3 protein. The profile shows about 220,000 distinct CDR3 sequences, about a third of them singletons. Source material: sorted CD4+, CD8+, or CD8+CD57+ T cells (not recorded which) from PBMCs. These receptors were taken from a human donor in good health, serving as a control.

This clonotype was seen repeatedly, ten times or more. The rearrangement links TRBV4-1 to TRBJ2-7; D may match TRBD1 or TRBD2 (5 bases each). Germline CDR1 MGHRA, CDR2 YSYEKL. Between the trimmed V and J ends, which lost 1 base and 1 base, there was a span of 14 bases. The CDR3 loop spans 16 amino acids. The CDR3 spells CASSQGFGNRSYEQYF. The CDR3 nucleotides are TGCGCCAGCAGCCAAGGGTTCGGGAACAGGTCCTACGAGCAGTACTTC.

This chain links TRBV29-1 with TRBJ2-7; 15 nucleotides agree with TRBD2. Germline V CDR1 and CDR2: SQVTM, ANQGSEA. CDR3 size: 14 residues. The J segment lost 6 bases and the V segment lost 6 bases, leaving 6 bases of the junction unmatched. CDR3 in amino acids: CSVWTSGRATEQYF. For the CDR3, the DNA is TGCAGCGTGTGGACTAGCGGGAGGGCGACCGAGCAGTACTTC.

This clonotype has a handful of counts. The rearrangement links TRBV7-6 to TRBJ2-7; possible D gene TRBD2, 5 bases. CDR1 is SGHVS and CDR2 is FNYEAQ in the germline V gene. Trimming removed 3 bases from V and 5 bases from J, with 14 bases in between. There are 14 residues in the CDR3. CDR3 bases: TGTGCCAGCAGCTTGGTGGGGAGCTCTGACGAGCAGTACTTC. Residues: CASSLVGSSDEQYF.

The chain employs TRBV11-2 and TRBJ1-6; 7 positions agree with TRBD1. The CDR3 has 16 amino acids. The germline gives CDR1 SGHAT, CDR2 FQNNGV. With V trimmed by 5 bases and J by 4 bases, 8 bases remained unmatched. The CDR3 DNA follows: TGTGCCAGCAGCCCGAACCGGGACAGATATAATTCACCCCTCCACTTT. As protein: CASSPNRDRYNSPLHF.

This clonotype was recorded at least ten times. The V gene is TRBV11-1, the J gene TRBJ1-5; no reliable D call. From germline, CDR1 is SGHAT and CDR2 FQDESV (reference sequence). V lost 5 bases and J 6 bases, leaving 20 bases between the germline ends. CDR3 size: 16 residues. CDR3 amino acids: CASSPRFRAEGQPQHF. DNA for the CDR3: TGTGCCAGCAGCCCCCGCTTCCGGGCTGAAGGTCAGCCCCAGCATTTT.

This clonotype has ten or more counts. V and J are TRBV4-2 and TRBJ2-5, with no clear D. The CDR3 has 14 amino acids. V lost 5 bases and J 3 bases, leaving 13 bases between the germline ends. Germline CDR1 is LGHNA and CDR2 is YNFKEQ. The CDR3 nucleotides read TGTGCCAGCAGCACCAGGTCGCTTGAAGAGACCCAGTACTTC. This codes for CASSTRSLEETQYF.

This chain links TRBV30 with TRBJ2-5; D gene unclear. CDR1 and CDR2 (germline): GTSNPN, SVGIG (reference sequence). V lost 4 bases and J lost 0, with 12 bases in between. The CDR3 is 14 residues long. CDR3 residues: CAWMALTNQETQYF. CDR3 in DNA: TGTGCCTGGATGGCATTAACAAACCAAGAGACCCAGTACTTC. Based on the CDR3 plus reference TRBV30 and TRBJ2-5, the full variable domain is SQTIHQWPATLVQPVGSPLSLECTVEGTSNPNLYWYRQAAGRGLQLLFYSVGIGQISSEVPQNLSASRPQDRQFILSSKKLLLSDSGFYLCAWMALTNQETQYFGPGTRLLVL.

This clonotype was seen only a few times. The chain joins TRBV2 to TRBJ1-2, with unresolved D. V lost 2 bases and J 4 bases, leaving 14 bases between the germline ends. Germline CDR1 is SNHLY and CDR2 is FYNNEI. The CDR3 has 15 residues. In DNA, the CDR3 is TGTGCCAGCAGTGAATCGGCAGGACGCCTCTATGGCTACACCTTC. The encoded protein is CASSESAGRLYGYTF.

This clonotype was detected many times. The rearrangement links TRBV5-8 to TRBJ1-2; no clear D. CDR3 length: 13 residues. Deletions cut 4 bases from V and 5 bases from J, with 12 bases between. Per the germline V gene, CDR1 is SGHTS and CDR2 is YDEGEE. The CDR3 region is CASSLTEGYGYTF. Here the CDR3 DNA reads TGTGCCAGCAGCCTCACCGAAGGGTATGGCTACACCTTC.

The CDR3 spells CASSGSAGGSYEQYF. CDR3 bases: TGTGCCAGCAGTGGTTCAGCGGGAGGTTCGTACGAGCAGTACTTC. This chain joins TRBV28 and TRBJ2-7; 9 nucleotides agree with TRBD2. Germline CDR1 and CDR2: MDHEN and SYDVKM. This CDR3 is 15 amino acids long. V was pared by 5 bases and J by 4 bases, with 9 bases of the junction left unmatched.

Comment on this clonotype: A much bigger clone sits one base away, suggesting this may be a read error. The rearrangement links TRBV2 to TRBJ2-7; the match to TRBD1 covers 7 bases. The germline V gene encodes CDR1 SNHLY and CDR2 FYNNEI. The CDR3 runs 13 residues. After removal of 7 bases from V and 0 bases from J, the junction contained 3 bases not matched to a gene. Here the CDR3 reads CASTGTDSYEQYF. DNA for the CDR3: TGTGCCAGCACCGGGACAGACTCCTACGAGCAGTACTTC.

This clonotype was counted at least ten times. This rearrangement joins TRBV7-3 to TRBJ1-1, with D possibly TRBD1 on 5 matching bases. Trimming stripped 4 bases from V and 2 bases from J, with 8 bases between. There are 13 residues in the CDR3. The germline CDR1 and CDR2 sequences are SGHTA and FQGTGA. CDR3 loop: CASSSQGNTEAFF. For the CDR3, the DNA is TGTGCCAGCAGCTCTCAGGGAAACACTGAAGCTTTCTTT.

This clonotype was seen repeatedly, ten times or more. The chain is built from TRBV6-1 and TRBJ1-2, with D unresolved. Trimming removed 5 bases at V and 4 bases at J, with 11 bases between. Per germline, CDR1 MNHNS and CDR2 SASEGT. The CDR3 runs 13 residues. The CDR3 reads CASSSENSYGYTF. The CDR3 DNA reads TGTGCCAGCAGTAGCGAAAACTCCTATGGCTACACCTTC.

This clonotype was observed many times. This sequence joins TRBV5-1 and TRBJ1-6; D call uncertain. CDR3 length equals 16 residues. The V end lost 1 base, the J end lost 6 bases, and 14 bases lay between the germline ends. Germline V gene data show CDR1 as SGHRS and CDR2 as YFSETQ. CDR3 amino acids: CASSLRPVSGNSPLHF. CDR3 DNA: TGCGCCAGCAGCTTGCGCCCCGTTTCGGGTAATTCACCCCTCCACTTT.

This clonotype was seen ten or more times. The rearrangement uses TRBV6-1 and TRBJ1-2; D call uncertain. The CDR3 extends over 11 amino acids. Germline V lookup: CDR1 MNHNS, CDR2 SASEGT. Between the trimmed V and J ends, which lost 6 bases and 5 bases, there was a span of 7 bases. Written as DNA, the CDR3 is TGTGCCAGCAGCGAGAATTATGGCTACACCTTC. Protein: CASSENYGYTF.

This clonotype was seen a few times. The chain carries TRBV30 and TRBJ1-2; no definite D call. Germline-derived CDR1 and CDR2 are GTSNPN and SVGIG (reference sequence). The ends were cut back, 5 bases at V and 4 bases at J, with 5 bases in the middle. CDR3 length equals 10 residues. DNA of the CDR3: TGTGCCTGGGGTTCCTATGGCTACACCTTC. Translation: CAWGSYGYTF.

This clonotype has only a few counts. This may be a read error: a much more frequent sequence differs by one nucleotide. V is TRBV20-1 and J is TRBJ2-1, with unresolved D. The germline CDR1 and CDR2 sequences are DFQATT and SNEGSKA (reference sequence). This CDR3 contains 12 residues. CDR3 amino acids: CSAPASSYEQCF. Written as DNA, the CDR3 is TGCAGTGCGCCAGCGAGCTCCTACGAGCAGTGCTTC.

The rearrangement joins TRBV18 to TRBJ2-7; a weak D match, TRBD1 (5 bases). The V end was cut by 3 bases, the J end by 5 bases, with 11 bases between. The CDR3 contains 13 residues. Germline V gene lookup returns CDR1 KGHSH and CDR2 LQKENI. The CDR3 loop reads CASSPSDKNEQYF. Written as DNA, the CDR3 is TGTGCCAGCTCACCGTCGGACAAGAACGAGCAGTACTTC.

The V and J genes are TRBV15 and TRBJ2-7, with TRBD1 identical over 7 bases. There are 15 residues in the CDR3. Losses at the gene ends were 0 bases for V and 6 bases for J; bases not matched to a gene: 8. Germline V gene sequence: CDR1 LNHNV, CDR2 YYDKDF (reference sequence). The CDR3: CATSRDRQGISEQYF. The CDR3 bases are TGTGCCACCAGCAGAGATCGACAGGGTATTTCCGAGCAGTACTTC.

J is TRBJ2-1 and V is TRBV24-1, with 12 bases fitting TRBD2. V trimming: 5 bases; J trimming: 6 bases; junction bases outside the gene matches: 10. This CDR3 spans 17 amino acids. The V gene's germline CDR1 is KGHDR and CDR2 SFDVKD. The DNA for the CDR3 is TGTGCCACCAGTGTGAGGGCTAGCGGGAGGGCTGTCAATGAGCAGTTCTTC. Translation: CATSVRASGRAVNEQFF.

As regards this clonotype: A single base separates this from a much larger clone, so it may be a read error. The chain carries TRBV20-1 and TRBJ2-1; D not resolved. CDR1 is DFQATT, CDR2 SNEGSKA, per germline (reference sequence). This CDR3 comprises 14 residues. CDR3: CSAQRGRSYNEQSF. The CDR3 DNA sequence: TGCAGTGCTCAACGCGGCAGATCCTACAATGAGCAGTCCTTC.